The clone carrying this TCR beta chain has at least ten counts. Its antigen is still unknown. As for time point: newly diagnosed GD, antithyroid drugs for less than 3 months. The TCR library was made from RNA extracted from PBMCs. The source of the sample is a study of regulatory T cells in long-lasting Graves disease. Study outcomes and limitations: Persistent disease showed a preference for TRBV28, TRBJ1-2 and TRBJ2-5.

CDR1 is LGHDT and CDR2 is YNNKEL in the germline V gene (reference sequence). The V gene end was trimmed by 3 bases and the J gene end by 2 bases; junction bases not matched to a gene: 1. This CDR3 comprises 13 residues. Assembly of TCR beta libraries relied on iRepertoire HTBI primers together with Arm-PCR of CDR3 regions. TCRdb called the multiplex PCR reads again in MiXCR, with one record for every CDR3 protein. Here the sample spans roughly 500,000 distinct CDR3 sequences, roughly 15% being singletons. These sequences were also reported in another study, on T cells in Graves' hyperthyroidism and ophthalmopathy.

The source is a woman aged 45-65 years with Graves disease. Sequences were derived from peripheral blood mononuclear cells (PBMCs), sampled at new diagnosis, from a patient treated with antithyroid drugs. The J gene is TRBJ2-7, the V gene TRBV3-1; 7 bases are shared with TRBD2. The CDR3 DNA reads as TGTGCCAGCAGCCATGGACTAGCCTACGAGCAGTACTTC. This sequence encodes CASSHGLAYEQYF.